These 2 T cell receptor beta chains share one sample of origin, sequenced in a study of shared clonotypes between healthy human individuals. Sequenced by immunoSEQ multiplex PCR; TCRdb stores in-frame clones only, minus some. In the table there are around 430,000 clones, about 85% of which are singletons. The sequencing sample was made of PBMCs. These receptor sequences come from a woman in her forties in good health. Some clones in this sample may be carry-over from other donors' samples.

The table lists this clone with a count of one. This sequence joins TRBV6-5 and TRBJ1-1; tentatively, D is TRBD1 (5 bases). The CDR3 spans 12 residues. V shed 2 bases and J shed 7 bases, with 8 bases lying between them. Looked up from germline, CDR1 is MNHEY and CDR2 is SVGAGI. This CDR3 is CASSYPGGEAFF. The CDR3 DNA reads TGTGCCAGCAGTTACCCCGGGGGTGAAGCTTTCTTT.

The rearrangement joins TRBV28 to TRBJ2-5, with no clear D. With 3 bases removed from V and 2 bases from J, the gap between germline ends came to 10 bases. Germline CDR1 MDHEN, CDR2 SYDVKM. This CDR3 contains 14 residues. The CDR3 loop is CASSFRLRQETQYF. The DNA for the CDR3 is TGTGCCAGCAGTTTTCGACTGAGACAAGAGACCCAGTACTTC.